What follows are 19 T cell receptor beta chains derived from one specimen sequenced in a study of cytomegalovirus exposure and HLA in healthy donors. The PCR was carried out with 60 Vbeta primers and 13 Jbeta primers. Generated by immunoSEQ multiplex PCR, the TCRdb table keeps only in-frame clones and is missing some. This table holds around 160,000 clones, over 80% found once. Input material: PBMCs. The receptor set was obtained from a human donor in good health.

The chain couples TRBV5-6 to TRBJ1-1; no clear D gene. Between the trimmed V and J ends, which lost 6 bases and 1 base, there was a span of 4 bases. Germline CDR1 SGHDT, CDR2 YYEEEE. The CDR3 length is 11 residues. This chain's CDR3 is CASTGNTEAFF. CDR3 coding DNA: TGTGCCAGCACAGGGAACACTGAAGCTTTCTTT.

There are a few counts of this clone. The chain links TRBV10-1 to TRBJ2-5; D is undetermined. V was shortened by 1 base and J by 2 bases, with 11 bases between the two germline ends. CDR1 is WNHNN, CDR2 SYGVQD, per germline (reference sequence). The CDR3 runs 15 residues. CDR3 residues: CASSEFGPIQETQYF. The CDR3 DNA reads TGCGCCAGCAGTGAGTTCGGTCCGATACAAGAGACCCAGTACTTC.

The CDR3 bases are TGCGCCAGCAGCTTGTCCCAGGGATGTGGCTACACCTTC. It encodes CASSLSQGCGYTF. V and J are TRBV5-1 and TRBJ1-2; D may be TRBD1 (5 bases). The CDR3 has 13 amino acids. Trimming pared 1 base from V and 7 bases from J, leaving 11 bases between. Germline V lookup: CDR1 SGHRS, CDR2 YFSETQ.

This clone was seen a single time. The chain couples TRBV5-1 to TRBJ1-2, with TRBD1 matching 9 bases. This CDR3 is built from 15 residues. The V gene end was trimmed by 0 bases and the J gene end by 4 bases; junction bases not matched to a gene: 4. Germline V CDR1 and CDR2: SGHRS, YFSETQ. The CDR3 DNA is TGCGCCAGCAGCTTGGCGGGACAGGGTCCCTATGGCTACACCTTC. Translating gives CASSLAGQGPYGYTF.

The J gene is TRBJ2-2, the V gene TRBV7-2; D perhaps matches TRBD1 (5 bases). Germline CDR1 and CDR2: SGHTA and FQGNSA. V lost 7 bases, J lost 7 bases, and 16 bases lay in between. The CDR3 totals 14 residues. CDR3 sequence: CASTPNQGNGELFF. In DNA, the CDR3 is TGTGCCAGCACCCCAAACCAGGGTAACGGGGAGCTGTTTTTT.

V is TRBV28 and J is TRBJ2-5; 8 bases are shared with TRBD2. Germline loops: CDR1 MDHEN, CDR2 SYDVKM. V was clipped by 3 bases and J by 7 bases; unmatched bases: 19. This CDR3 spans 18 amino acids. The CDR3, as DNA: TGTGCCAGCAGTTTCGAGGGCGGGGGGCCCCTACACCGTGGGACCCAGTACTTC. Its protein is CASSFEGGGPLHRGTQYF.

V is TRBV20-1 and J is TRBJ1-1; D gene unclear. The CDR3 extends over 10 amino acids. V gave up 4 bases and J gave up 11 bases, with 11 bases separating them. Germline loops: CDR1 DFQATT, CDR2 SNEGSKA (reference sequence). The CDR3 region has the DNA TGCAGTGCTACTCGCGATTGGGCTTTCTTT. Amino acid sequence: CSATRDWAFF.

With respect to this clone: This CDR3 is also generated by other DNA sequences in the sample. CDR3 nucleotide sequence: TGCGCCAGCAGCTTGGCCGGGGGGAACACTGAAGCTTTCTTT. Translating it yields CASSLAGGNTEAFF. The chain joins TRBV5-1 to TRBJ1-1, with a tentative D call TRBD1 (5 bases). V gave up 0 bases and J gave up 1 base, with 7 bases separating them. Germline CDR1 is SGHRS and CDR2 is YFSETQ. The CDR3 covers 14 residues.

The chain joins TRBV4-3 to TRBJ1-5; D may be TRBD1 (6 bases). The CDR3 consists of 17 residues. Germline values: CDR1 LGHNA, CDR2 YSLEER. V was clipped by 0 bases and J by 0 bases, with 12 bases between them. CDR3 sequence reads: CASSQDTGIYSNQPQHF. CDR3 sequence (DNA): TGCGCCAGCAGCCAAGATACAGGGATTTATAGCAATCAGCCCCAGCATTTT.

The V call is TRBV4-3, the J call TRBJ1-2; D gene ambiguous. Trimming took 2 bases from V and 1 from J, leaving 8 bases between them. This CDR3 is 14 amino acids long. The germline V gene has CDR1 LGHNA and CDR2 YSLEER. The chain's CDR3 is CASSQPGGNYGYTF. The CDR3 DNA sequence: TGCGCCAGCAGCCAACCAGGAGGTAACTATGGCTACACCTTC.

This rearrangement joins TRBV5-1 to TRBJ2-1; TRBD2 agrees at 10 bases. With V trimmed by 4 bases and J by 3 bases, 10 bases remained unmatched. The CDR3 extends over 17 amino acids. The germline CDR1 and CDR2 sequences are SGHRS and YFSETQ. CDR3 residues: CASSPYGGTSDYNEQFF. CDR3 coding DNA: TGCGCCAGCAGCCCGTACGGTGGGACTAGCGACTACAATGAGCAGTTCTTC.

The chain links TRBV11-2 to TRBJ2-7; weak D call: TRBD2 (5 bases). V lost 5 bases and J 1 base, leaving 15 bases between the germline ends. Looked up from germline, CDR1 is SGHAT and CDR2 is FQNNGV. This CDR3 has 15 amino acids. The CDR3 sequence is CASSTYRDQSYEQYF. DNA for the CDR3: TGTGCCAGCAGCACGTACCGGGATCAGTCCTACGAGCAGTACTTC.

The gene calls are TRBV12-5 and TRBJ2-3; possibly TRBD2 for D (5 bases). Per the germline V gene, CDR1 is LGHNT and CDR2 is FRNRAP. The CDR3 length is 16 residues. Trimming removed 0 bases at V and 1 base at J, with 11 bases between. The CDR3 DNA is TGTGCTAGTGGTTTGGTCCGGGGAATTGGCACAGATACGCAGTATTTT. This encodes CASGLVRGIGTDTQYF.

This clone has just a few counts. The rearrangement joins TRBV25-1 to TRBJ2-3; D is uncertain. Per germline, CDR1 MGHDK and CDR2 SYGVNS. The V gene lost 8 bases and the J gene lost 0 bases, with 6 bases spanning the gap. This CDR3 contains 12 residues. Written as DNA, the CDR3 is TGTGCCAGCCAGTCTAGCACAGATACGCAGTATTTT. It translates to CASQSSTDTQYF.

Concerning this clone itself: This specimen includes other DNA sequences encoding the same CDR3. The V gene is TRBV27, the J gene TRBJ2-3; the match to TRBD1 covers 7 bases. Germline V gene lookup returns CDR1 MNHEY and CDR2 SMNVEV (reference sequence). There are 15 residues in the CDR3. V was pared by 7 bases and J by 0 bases, with 7 bases of the junction left unmatched. CDR3 nucleotide sequence: TGTGCCAGCACCCTCCGCAGGGGGAGCACAGATACGCAGTATTTT. Amino acid sequence: CASTLRRGSTDTQYF.

The CDR3, as DNA: TGTGCCAGCAGTTACATGGGCTACGAGCAGTACTTC. Amino acids: CASSYMGYEQYF. The V and J genes are TRBV6-6 and TRBJ2-5; D gene ambiguous. The J call may be in error: the DNA end matches TRBJ2-7 better. Germline lookup yields CDR1 MNHNY and CDR2 SVGAGI (reference sequence). The CDR3 is 12 amino acids.

This clone was counted between two and nine times. The chain combines TRBV5-4 with TRBJ2-6; D is perhaps TRBD1 (6 bases). Deletions cut 4 bases from V and 4 bases from J, with 15 bases between. The germline V gene has CDR1 SGHNT and CDR2 YYREEE (reference sequence). There are 16 residues in the CDR3. CDR3: CASSSAGTPGANVLTF. Here the CDR3 DNA reads TGTGCCAGCAGCAGTGCCGGGACACCCGGGGCCAACGTCCTGACTTTC.

This sequence joins TRBV7-2 and TRBJ2-7; D gene ambiguous. Trimming pared 2 bases from V and 5 bases from J, leaving 10 bases between. The CDR3 runs to 13 residues. Germline-derived CDR1 and CDR2 are SGHTA and FQGNSA. The CDR3 DNA is TGTGCCAGCAGCTTATACCCCCAGGACGAGCAGTACTTC. As protein: CASSLYPQDEQYF.

The V and J genes are TRBV6-1 and TRBJ1-5; 11 bases are a match to TRBD1. CDR1 and CDR2 (germline): MNHNS, SASEGT. CDR3 length: 16 amino acids. With 2 bases clipped from V and 2 bases from J, the junction kept 2 bases outside the gene matches. The CDR3 DNA reads as TGTGCCAGCAGTGAAAGGGACAGGGGGGGCAATCAGCCCCAGCATTTT. Translation: CASSERDRGGNQPQHF.